These 27 T cell receptor beta chains were all obtained from the same sample, sequenced in a study of cytotoxic CD8 clonotypes in ibrutinib-treated CLL. Clones were sequenced by immunoSEQ multiplex PCR, and TCRdb holds only the in-frame ones, with some missing. The table has about 160,000 clones, around 84% seen once; the top ten hold roughly 2%. Material: PBMCs, obtained after 12 months of ibrutinib treatment. The receptors stem from a human donor with chronic lymphocytic leukemia.

The V call is TRBV19, the J call TRBJ1-1; possibly TRBD1 for D (6 bases). The CDR3 is 14 amino acids. Germline V gene data show CDR1 as LNHDA and CDR2 as SQIVND (reference sequence). V lost 8 bases and J 1 base, leaving 14 bases between the germline ends. The CDR3 sequence is CASHTTGRNTEAFF. In nucleotides, the CDR3 is TGTGCCAGTCATACAACAGGGAGGAACACTGAAGCTTTCTTT.

The V call is TRBV2, the J call TRBJ2-1; TRBD2 is a possible D gene (5 bases). The CDR3 consists of 10 residues. V was shortened by 8 bases and J by 8 bases, with 7 bases between the two germline ends. CDR1 and CDR2 (germline): SNHLY, FYNNEI. The CDR3 sequence is CASVDYEQFF. The CDR3, as DNA: TGTGCCAGCGTGGACTATGAGCAGTTCTTC.

The V call is TRBV15, the J call TRBJ1-4; D is uncertain. The CDR3 consists of 13 residues. Germline-derived CDR1 and CDR2 are LNHNV and YYDKDF (reference sequence). The V end was cut by 4 bases, the J end by 13 bases, with 16 bases between. The CDR3 DNA reads TGTGCCACCAGCATTGACATGGGAAAGGGACTGTTTTTT. This codes for CATSIDMGKGLFF.

The chain has TRBV7-6 and TRBJ2-2; D call uncertain. V lost 5 bases and J lost 2, with 6 bases in between. The CDR3 is made up of 13 amino acids. CDR1 is SGHVS, CDR2 FNYEAQ, per germline. CDR3 in DNA: TGTGCCAGCAGCCCTACAAACACCGGGGAGCTGTTTTTT. Protein: CASSPTNTGELFF.

The chain uses TRBV9 and TRBJ2-5, with unresolved D. The CDR3 totals 13 residues. The germline V gene encodes CDR1 SGDLS and CDR2 YYNGEE. V was cut by 0 bases and J by 2 bases, with 5 bases left in between. Here the CDR3 reads CASSVAQQETQYF. The CDR3 coding sequence is TGTGCCAGCAGCGTAGCTCAGCAAGAGACCCAGTACTTC.

This clone has only one observation. This chain links TRBV28 with TRBJ2-3; D might be TRBD2 (7 bases). V shed 1 base and J shed 1 base, with 9 bases lying between them. In germline, CDR1 is MDHEN, CDR2 SYDVKM. CDR3 length equals 15 residues. CDR3 nucleotide sequence: TGTGCCAGCAGTTTATCCGGGGGGCGCACAGATACGCAGTATTTT. Translation: CASSLSGGRTDTQYF. Combining the CDR3 with reference TRBV28 and TRBJ2-3 gives the whole variable domain DVKVTQSSRYLVKRTGEKVFLECVQDMDHENMFWYRQDPGLGLRLIYFSYDVKMKEKGDIPEGYSVSREKKERFSLILESASTNQTSMYLCASSLSGGRTDTQYFGPGTRLTVL.

The chain combines TRBV25-1 with TRBJ1-1, with 10 bases fitting TRBD1. With V trimmed by 6 bases and J by 1 base, 2 bases remained unmatched. This CDR3 comprises 14 residues. In germline, CDR1 is MGHDK, CDR2 SYGVNS. Written as DNA, the CDR3 is TGTGCCAGCAGAAGACAGGGGGCGAACACTGAAGCTTTCTTT. Translating it yields CASRRQGANTEAFF. Based on the CDR3 plus reference TRBV25-1 and TRBJ1-1, the full variable domain is EADIYQTPRYLVIGTGKKITLECSQTMGHDKMYWYQQDPGMELHLIHYSYGVNSTEKGDLSSESTVSRIRTEHFPLTLESARPSHTSQYLCASRRQGANTEAFFGQGTRLTVV.

V and J are TRBV7-2 and TRBJ1-2, with D possibly matching TRBD1 (5 bases). The CDR3 extends over 14 amino acids. The V gene's germline CDR1 is SGHTA and CDR2 FQGNSA. V was shortened by 5 bases and J by 5 bases, with 15 bases between the two germline ends. The CDR3 loop reads CASSPGGGAYGYTF. The CDR3, as DNA: TGTGCCAGCAGCCCCGGAGGCGGGGCATATGGCTACACCTTC.

The CDR3 is CAGSPGLTSYNEQFF. The CDR3 DNA reads TGTGCCGGGTCCCCCGGGCTGACCTCCTACAATGAGCAGTTCTTC. The rearrangement links TRBV30 to TRBJ2-1; D remains ambiguous. Germline V CDR1 and CDR2: GTSNPN, SVGIG (reference sequence). V dropped 8 bases and J dropped 0 bases, with 17 bases sitting between them. This CDR3 region has 15 residues.

The V and J genes are TRBV5-4 and TRBJ1-6; tentative D call: TRBD1 (6 bases). This CDR3 is built from 17 residues. CDR1 is SGHNT, CDR2 YYREEE, per germline (reference sequence). V gave up 4 bases and J gave up 0 bases, with 14 bases separating them. CDR3 amino acids: CASSLEGGSSYNSPLHF. DNA for the CDR3: TGTGCCAGCAGCCTGGAGGGGGGGAGCTCCTATAATTCACCCCTCCACTTT.

The chain uses TRBV25-1 and TRBJ2-7, with D perhaps matching TRBD1 (5 bases). The V gene lost 7 bases and the J gene lost 6 bases, with 25 bases spanning the gap. Looked up from germline, CDR1 is MGHDK and CDR2 is SYGVNS. The CDR3 has 16 amino acids. The CDR3 sequence is CASTPLAGPFVCEQYF. Here the CDR3 DNA reads TGTGCCAGCACCCCTCTCGCAGGGCCGTTTGTGTGCGAGCAGTACTTC.

V usage is TRBV11-3 and J usage is TRBJ2-1; tentative D call: TRBD1 (6 bases). The CDR3 runs 15 residues. The germline CDR1 and CDR2 sequences are SGHNT and YENEEA. Trimming removed 2 bases at V and 8 bases at J, with 16 bases between. The CDR3, as DNA: TGTGCCAGCAGCTTAACAAGTCAGGGGTTCGATGAGCAGTTCTTC. This codes for CASSLTSQGFDEQFF.

This chain connects TRBV19 to TRBJ2-2, with D unclear. Trimming shortened V by 3 bases and J by 5 bases, and 16 bases separated the two germline ends. Germline V gives CDR1 LNHDA, CDR2 SQIVND (reference sequence). This CDR3 contains 16 residues. The CDR3: CASSMSAAYRTGELFF. The CDR3 region has the DNA TGTGCCAGTAGTATGTCTGCAGCTTACCGGACCGGGGAGCTGTTTTTT.

This chain joins TRBV10-3 and TRBJ2-1; possible D gene TRBD2, 5 bases. Trimming left V 11 bases short and J 3 bases short, with 11 bases between. This CDR3 contains 12 residues. Germline CDR1 is ENHRY and CDR2 is SYGVKD. CDR3 residues: CAAAGNYNEQFF. CDR3 DNA sequence: TGTGCCGCGGCGGGCAACTACAATGAGCAGTTCTTC.

About this clone: The junction shows a germline mismatch at one end, possibly a read error. This sequence joins TRBV5-1 and TRBJ2-5; no firm D call. The CDR3 contains 15 residues. Germline V gene lookup returns CDR1 SGHRS and CDR2 YFSETQ. CDR3 sequence: CASSLDGGHQGTQYF. CDR3 sequence (DNA): TGCGCCAGCAGCTTGGATGGCGGTCACCAAGGGACCCAGTACTTC.

This clone showed up just once. The chain joins TRBV28 to TRBJ2-7; 11 bases map to TRBD1. The CDR3 length is 14 residues. The J segment lost 6 bases and the V segment lost 7 bases, leaving 8 bases of the junction unmatched. Germline V gene sequence: CDR1 MDHEN, CDR2 SYDVKM. CDR3 DNA sequence: TGTGCCAGCACCCGGACAGGGGGCCTTCGCGAGCAGTACTTC. Amino acid sequence: CASTRTGGLREQYF. The full variable domain, rest sourced from reference TRBV28 and TRBJ2-7, is DVKVTQSSRYLVKRTGEKVFLECVQDMDHENMFWYRQDPGLGLRLIYFSYDVKMKEKGDIPEGYSVSREKKERFSLILESASTNQTSMYLCASTRTGGLREQYFGPGTRLTVT.

The chain uses TRBV11-2 and TRBJ2-1, with TRBD2 identical over 10 bases. V shed 5 bases and J 7 bases; nucleotides not matched to a gene: 8. The CDR3 extends over 15 amino acids. The germline V gene encodes CDR1 SGHAT and CDR2 FQNNGV. CDR3 sequence reads: CASSPLAGTRNEQFF. The CDR3 DNA sequence: TGTGCCAGCAGCCCACTAGCGGGGACTCGGAATGAGCAGTTCTTC. The full variable domain, rest sourced from reference TRBV11-2 and TRBJ2-1, is EAGVAQSPRYKIIEKRQSVAFWCNPISGHATLYWYQQILGQGPKLLIQFQNNGVVDDSQLPKDRFSAERLKGVDSTLKIQPAKLEDSAVYLCASSPLAGTRNEQFFGPGTRLTVL.

The rearrangement uses TRBV28 and TRBJ2-1; TRBD2 aligns across 8 bases. With 8 bases clipped from V and 5 bases from J, the junction kept 14 bases outside the gene matches. CDR1 and CDR2 (germline): MDHEN, SYDVKM. CDR3 size: 16 residues. CDR3 amino acids: CASGPLVTSADNEQFF. Written as DNA, the CDR3 is TGTGCCAGCGGACCCCTAGTGACTAGCGCTGACAATGAGCAGTTCTTC.

This chain joins TRBV11-2 and TRBJ1-3, with D possibly being TRBD1 (5 bases). Deletions cut 6 bases from V and 1 base from J, with 10 bases between. The germline V gene encodes CDR1 SGHAT and CDR2 FQNNGV. The CDR3 runs to 14 residues. CDR3 bases: TGTGCCAGCAGGGGGGTTTCGTCTGGAAACACCATATATTTT. Its translation is CASRGVSSGNTIYF.

The J gene is TRBJ1-2, the V gene TRBV29-1, with D tentatively TRBD1 (5 bases). Trimming took 3 bases from V and 0 from J, leaving 8 bases between them. Germline assignment: CDR1 SQVTM and CDR2 ANQGSEA. The CDR3 totals 13 residues. CDR3 region: CSVESGSNYGYTF. CDR3 DNA: TGCAGCGTTGAGTCAGGGTCTAACTATGGCTACACCTTC.

CDR3 DNA: TGTGCCAGCAGTTTAGAGGGACACTTGGGCTACACCTTC. Its translation: CASSLEGHLGYTF. The rearrangement joins TRBV27 to TRBJ1-2; a weak D match, TRBD1 (6 bases). In germline, CDR1 is MNHEY, CDR2 SMNVEV (reference sequence). This CDR3 is 13 amino acids long. Trimming took off 2 bases at V and 8 bases at J, with 12 bases between the two ends.

The chain couples TRBV16 to TRBJ1-2; no clear D gene. The CDR3 is 13 amino acids. The V end lost 0 bases, the J end lost 4 bases, and 6 bases lay between the germline ends. Germline V CDR1 and CDR2: KGHSY, FQNENV. This CDR3 reads CASSQSAGYGYTF. CDR3 coding DNA: TGTGCCAGCAGCCAATCTGCGGGCTATGGCTACACCTTC.

The genes are TRBV10-3 and TRBJ2-5; weak D call: TRBD2 (6 bases). Germline V CDR1 and CDR2: ENHRY, SYGVKD. This CDR3 has 12 amino acids. Trimming stripped 6 bases from V and 4 bases from J, with 9 bases between. The CDR3 sequence: CAISSGGETQYF. The DNA for the CDR3 is TGTGCCATCAGCTCCGGGGGAGAGACCCAGTACTTC.

V is TRBV27 and J is TRBJ2-1; TRBD2 agrees at 9 bases. Germline V lookup: CDR1 MNHEY, CDR2 SMNVEV (reference sequence). The length of the CDR3 is 15 residues. The CDR3 DNA reads TGTGCTACCCACACCCCGAGGGTAGCGGGGGCCGAGCAGTTCTTC. Its protein is CATHTPRVAGAEQFF.

This clone was recorded a few times. V gene TRBV27 combines with J gene TRBJ1-5; no firm D call. The germline V gene has CDR1 MNHEY and CDR2 SMNVEV (reference sequence). The length of the CDR3 is 10 residues. V lost 9 bases, J lost 6 bases, and 6 bases lay in between. In nucleotides, the CDR3 is TGTGCCAGACAATTTCAGCCCCAGCATTTT. Translating gives CARQFQPQHF.

This clone came up a few times. V is TRBV5-6 and J is TRBJ2-7, with a weak D call TRBD1 (6 bases). The CDR3 is made up of 13 amino acids. The V end lost 5 bases, the J end lost 5 bases, and 14 bases lay between the germline ends. The V gene's germline CDR1 is SGHDT and CDR2 YYEEEE. The CDR3 is CASSQRQANEQYF. The CDR3 bases are TGTGCCAGCAGTCAACGACAGGCTAACGAGCAGTACTTC. Drawing the rest from reference TRBV5-6 and TRBJ2-7, the complete variable domain is DAGVTQSPTHLIKTRGQQVTLRCSPKSGHDTVSWYQQALGQGPQFIFQYYEEEERQRGNFPDRFSGHQFPNYSSELNVNALLLGDSALYLCASSQRQANEQYFGPGTRLTVT.

This clone is a singleton in its sample. The chain employs TRBV2 and TRBJ2-2, with 15 bases matching TRBD2. The CDR3 loop spans 17 amino acids. V trimming: 6 bases; J trimming: 2 bases; junction bases outside the gene matches: 4. Germline-derived CDR1 and CDR2 are SNHLY and FYNNEI. CDR3 residues: CASSPGLAGGNTGELFF. CDR3 nucleotide sequence: TGTGCCAGCAGCCCGGGACTAGCGGGAGGAAACACCGGGGAGCTGTTTTTT.